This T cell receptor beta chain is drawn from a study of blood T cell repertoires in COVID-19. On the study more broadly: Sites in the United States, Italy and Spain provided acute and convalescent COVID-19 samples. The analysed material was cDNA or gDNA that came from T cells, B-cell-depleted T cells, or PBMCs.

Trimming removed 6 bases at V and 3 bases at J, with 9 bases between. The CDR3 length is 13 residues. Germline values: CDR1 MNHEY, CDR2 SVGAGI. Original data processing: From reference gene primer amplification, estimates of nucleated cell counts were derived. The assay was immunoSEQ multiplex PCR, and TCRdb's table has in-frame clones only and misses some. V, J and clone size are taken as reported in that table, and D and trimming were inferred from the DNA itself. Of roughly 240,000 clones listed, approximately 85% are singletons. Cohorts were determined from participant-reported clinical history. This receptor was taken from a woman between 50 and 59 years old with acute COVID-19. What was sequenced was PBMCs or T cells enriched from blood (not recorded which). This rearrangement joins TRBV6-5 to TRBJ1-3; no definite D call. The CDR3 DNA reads TGTGCCAGCAGGTACCCTCTTGGAAACACCATATATTTT. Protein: CASRYPLGNTIYF.